These 11 T cell receptor beta chains share one sample of origin, sequenced in a study of T cell changes during pregnancy in multiple sclerosis. Here immunoSEQ multiplex PCR was the method, and the copy in TCRdb shows in-frame clones only, minus some. The table lists about 73,000 clones, just over 90% of them singletons. Material: peripheral blood, obtained in the second trimester of pregnancy. The receptors stem from a female donor in good health, enrolled as a control in a pregnancy study.

This clone was recorded once. The chain joins TRBV6-1 to TRBJ1-2; D gene ambiguous. Germline CDR1 MNHNS, CDR2 SASEGT. The CDR3 has 13 amino acids. V gave up 3 bases and J gave up 6 bases, with 11 bases separating them. This CDR3 reads CASSDPGPHGYTF. DNA of the CDR3: TGTGCCAGCAGTGACCCTGGCCCACATGGCTACACCTTC.

With regard to this clone: Germline and junction disagree at one end, which may indicate a read error. This rearrangement joins TRBV7-7 to TRBJ1-2; 11 bases match TRBD1. CDR1 SSHAT and CDR2 FNYEAQ come from the germline V gene (reference sequence). The CDR3 extends over 20 amino acids. The CDR3 sequence is CASSQLFGTGGKLANYGYTF. CDR3 bases: TGTGCTAGCAGCCAACTATTCGGGACAGGGGGGAAGTTAGCTAACTATGGCTACACCTTC. Full variable domain (outside the CDR3, taken from reference TRBV7-7 and TRBJ1-2): GAGVSQSPRYKVTKRGQDVTLRCDPISSHATLYWYQQALGQGPEFLTYFNYEAQPDKSGLPSDRFSAERPEGSISTLTIQRTEQRDSAMYRCASSQLFGTGGKLANYGYTFGSGTRLTVV.

Regarding this clone: Within the sample, other DNA sequences also encode this same CDR3. V gene TRBV13 combines with J gene TRBJ1-1, with a possible D match to TRBD1 (6 bases). The V gene's germline CDR1 is PRHDT and CDR2 FYEKMQ (reference sequence). The V gene lost 3 bases and the J gene lost 0 bases, with 8 bases spanning the gap. The CDR3 sequence is 14 residues long. The CDR3 region has the DNA TGTGCCAGCAGCTTGGGGACACTGAACACTGAAGCTTTCTTT. Protein sequence: CASSLGTLNTEAFF.

V gene TRBV7-2 combines with J gene TRBJ1-1; 12 nucleotides align to TRBD1. This CDR3 spans 17 amino acids. V shed 5 bases and J 10 bases; nucleotides not matched to a gene: 17. Looked up from germline, CDR1 is SGHTA and CDR2 is FQGNSA. CDR3 DNA: TGTGCCAGCAGCCCACAACCGGGACAGGGGGCGCGTAAGGGAGCTTTCTTT. Amino acid sequence: CASSPQPGQGARKGAFF.

The chain carries TRBV30 and TRBJ2-1; D perhaps matches TRBD1 (5 bases). This CDR3 is built from 13 residues. The germline V gene has CDR1 GTSNPN and CDR2 SVGIG (reference sequence). The V end lost 1 base, the J end lost 5 bases, and 9 bases lay between the germline ends. In DNA, the CDR3 is TGTGCCTGGAGTGCAGGGTTGAACAATGAGCAGTTCTTC. Protein product: CAWSAGLNNEQFF.

This chain links TRBV4-2 with TRBJ2-3, with TRBD2 matching 7 bases. The CDR3 runs to 14 residues. Germline V gives CDR1 LGHNA, CDR2 YNFKEQ. J was trimmed by 8 bases and V by 3 bases; bases with no gene match: 8. CDR3 sequence reads: CASSQGGGGFTQYF. CDR3 bases: TGTGCCAGCAGCCAGGGTGGGGGGGGATTTACGCAGTATTTT.

The CDR3: CATSRDQNEQYF. DNA for the CDR3: TGTGCCACCAGCAGAGACCAGAACGAGCAGTACTTC. The chain recombines TRBV15 with TRBJ2-7, with D unresolved. Germline V lookup: CDR1 LNHNV, CDR2 YYDKDF (reference sequence). V lost 0 bases and J 5 bases, leaving 5 bases between the germline ends. The CDR3 consists of 12 residues.

The chain joins TRBV6-5 to TRBJ2-3, with 8 bases aligning to TRBD2. Germline V CDR1 and CDR2: MNHEY, SVGAGI. The length of the CDR3 is 15 residues. Trimming removed 0 bases from V and 7 bases from J; junction bases left unmatched: 6. The CDR3 sequence is CASSYSTSGGNTQYF. As DNA, the CDR3 is TGTGCCAGCAGTTACTCGACGTCGGGGGGGAATACGCAGTATTTT.

This rearrangement joins TRBV29-1 to TRBJ1-1; tentatively, D is TRBD1 (6 bases). Germline V gene data show CDR1 as SQVTM and CDR2 as ANQGSEA. CDR3 length: 13 residues. Trimming stripped 5 bases from V and 0 bases from J, with 10 bases between. The CDR3 here is CSVSGVVNTEAFF. The CDR3 nucleotides read TGCAGCGTTTCAGGGGTTGTGAACACTGAAGCTTTCTTT.

J is TRBJ1-1 and V is TRBV9; possible D gene TRBD1, 5 bases. The ends were cut back, 0 bases at V and 3 bases at J, with 9 bases in the middle. This CDR3 spans 14 amino acids. Germline V gives CDR1 SGDLS, CDR2 YYNGEE. CDR3 protein: CASSVGRGDTEAFF. The CDR3 bases are TGTGCCAGCAGCGTAGGACGGGGGGACACTGAAGCTTTCTTT.

CDR3 nucleotide sequence: TGCGCCAGCAGCCAAGATGGTATTGGGGTAGCGGGGGGCTCCCTGACGGGGGAGACCCAGTACTTC. Amino acids: CASSQDGIGVAGGSLTGETQYF. The rearrangement uses TRBV4-1 and TRBJ2-5, with 10 bases matching TRBD2. This CDR3 spans 22 amino acids. Germline CDR1 reads MGHRA; CDR2 reads YSYEKL. V was pared by 0 bases and J by 5 bases, with 24 bases of the junction left unmatched.